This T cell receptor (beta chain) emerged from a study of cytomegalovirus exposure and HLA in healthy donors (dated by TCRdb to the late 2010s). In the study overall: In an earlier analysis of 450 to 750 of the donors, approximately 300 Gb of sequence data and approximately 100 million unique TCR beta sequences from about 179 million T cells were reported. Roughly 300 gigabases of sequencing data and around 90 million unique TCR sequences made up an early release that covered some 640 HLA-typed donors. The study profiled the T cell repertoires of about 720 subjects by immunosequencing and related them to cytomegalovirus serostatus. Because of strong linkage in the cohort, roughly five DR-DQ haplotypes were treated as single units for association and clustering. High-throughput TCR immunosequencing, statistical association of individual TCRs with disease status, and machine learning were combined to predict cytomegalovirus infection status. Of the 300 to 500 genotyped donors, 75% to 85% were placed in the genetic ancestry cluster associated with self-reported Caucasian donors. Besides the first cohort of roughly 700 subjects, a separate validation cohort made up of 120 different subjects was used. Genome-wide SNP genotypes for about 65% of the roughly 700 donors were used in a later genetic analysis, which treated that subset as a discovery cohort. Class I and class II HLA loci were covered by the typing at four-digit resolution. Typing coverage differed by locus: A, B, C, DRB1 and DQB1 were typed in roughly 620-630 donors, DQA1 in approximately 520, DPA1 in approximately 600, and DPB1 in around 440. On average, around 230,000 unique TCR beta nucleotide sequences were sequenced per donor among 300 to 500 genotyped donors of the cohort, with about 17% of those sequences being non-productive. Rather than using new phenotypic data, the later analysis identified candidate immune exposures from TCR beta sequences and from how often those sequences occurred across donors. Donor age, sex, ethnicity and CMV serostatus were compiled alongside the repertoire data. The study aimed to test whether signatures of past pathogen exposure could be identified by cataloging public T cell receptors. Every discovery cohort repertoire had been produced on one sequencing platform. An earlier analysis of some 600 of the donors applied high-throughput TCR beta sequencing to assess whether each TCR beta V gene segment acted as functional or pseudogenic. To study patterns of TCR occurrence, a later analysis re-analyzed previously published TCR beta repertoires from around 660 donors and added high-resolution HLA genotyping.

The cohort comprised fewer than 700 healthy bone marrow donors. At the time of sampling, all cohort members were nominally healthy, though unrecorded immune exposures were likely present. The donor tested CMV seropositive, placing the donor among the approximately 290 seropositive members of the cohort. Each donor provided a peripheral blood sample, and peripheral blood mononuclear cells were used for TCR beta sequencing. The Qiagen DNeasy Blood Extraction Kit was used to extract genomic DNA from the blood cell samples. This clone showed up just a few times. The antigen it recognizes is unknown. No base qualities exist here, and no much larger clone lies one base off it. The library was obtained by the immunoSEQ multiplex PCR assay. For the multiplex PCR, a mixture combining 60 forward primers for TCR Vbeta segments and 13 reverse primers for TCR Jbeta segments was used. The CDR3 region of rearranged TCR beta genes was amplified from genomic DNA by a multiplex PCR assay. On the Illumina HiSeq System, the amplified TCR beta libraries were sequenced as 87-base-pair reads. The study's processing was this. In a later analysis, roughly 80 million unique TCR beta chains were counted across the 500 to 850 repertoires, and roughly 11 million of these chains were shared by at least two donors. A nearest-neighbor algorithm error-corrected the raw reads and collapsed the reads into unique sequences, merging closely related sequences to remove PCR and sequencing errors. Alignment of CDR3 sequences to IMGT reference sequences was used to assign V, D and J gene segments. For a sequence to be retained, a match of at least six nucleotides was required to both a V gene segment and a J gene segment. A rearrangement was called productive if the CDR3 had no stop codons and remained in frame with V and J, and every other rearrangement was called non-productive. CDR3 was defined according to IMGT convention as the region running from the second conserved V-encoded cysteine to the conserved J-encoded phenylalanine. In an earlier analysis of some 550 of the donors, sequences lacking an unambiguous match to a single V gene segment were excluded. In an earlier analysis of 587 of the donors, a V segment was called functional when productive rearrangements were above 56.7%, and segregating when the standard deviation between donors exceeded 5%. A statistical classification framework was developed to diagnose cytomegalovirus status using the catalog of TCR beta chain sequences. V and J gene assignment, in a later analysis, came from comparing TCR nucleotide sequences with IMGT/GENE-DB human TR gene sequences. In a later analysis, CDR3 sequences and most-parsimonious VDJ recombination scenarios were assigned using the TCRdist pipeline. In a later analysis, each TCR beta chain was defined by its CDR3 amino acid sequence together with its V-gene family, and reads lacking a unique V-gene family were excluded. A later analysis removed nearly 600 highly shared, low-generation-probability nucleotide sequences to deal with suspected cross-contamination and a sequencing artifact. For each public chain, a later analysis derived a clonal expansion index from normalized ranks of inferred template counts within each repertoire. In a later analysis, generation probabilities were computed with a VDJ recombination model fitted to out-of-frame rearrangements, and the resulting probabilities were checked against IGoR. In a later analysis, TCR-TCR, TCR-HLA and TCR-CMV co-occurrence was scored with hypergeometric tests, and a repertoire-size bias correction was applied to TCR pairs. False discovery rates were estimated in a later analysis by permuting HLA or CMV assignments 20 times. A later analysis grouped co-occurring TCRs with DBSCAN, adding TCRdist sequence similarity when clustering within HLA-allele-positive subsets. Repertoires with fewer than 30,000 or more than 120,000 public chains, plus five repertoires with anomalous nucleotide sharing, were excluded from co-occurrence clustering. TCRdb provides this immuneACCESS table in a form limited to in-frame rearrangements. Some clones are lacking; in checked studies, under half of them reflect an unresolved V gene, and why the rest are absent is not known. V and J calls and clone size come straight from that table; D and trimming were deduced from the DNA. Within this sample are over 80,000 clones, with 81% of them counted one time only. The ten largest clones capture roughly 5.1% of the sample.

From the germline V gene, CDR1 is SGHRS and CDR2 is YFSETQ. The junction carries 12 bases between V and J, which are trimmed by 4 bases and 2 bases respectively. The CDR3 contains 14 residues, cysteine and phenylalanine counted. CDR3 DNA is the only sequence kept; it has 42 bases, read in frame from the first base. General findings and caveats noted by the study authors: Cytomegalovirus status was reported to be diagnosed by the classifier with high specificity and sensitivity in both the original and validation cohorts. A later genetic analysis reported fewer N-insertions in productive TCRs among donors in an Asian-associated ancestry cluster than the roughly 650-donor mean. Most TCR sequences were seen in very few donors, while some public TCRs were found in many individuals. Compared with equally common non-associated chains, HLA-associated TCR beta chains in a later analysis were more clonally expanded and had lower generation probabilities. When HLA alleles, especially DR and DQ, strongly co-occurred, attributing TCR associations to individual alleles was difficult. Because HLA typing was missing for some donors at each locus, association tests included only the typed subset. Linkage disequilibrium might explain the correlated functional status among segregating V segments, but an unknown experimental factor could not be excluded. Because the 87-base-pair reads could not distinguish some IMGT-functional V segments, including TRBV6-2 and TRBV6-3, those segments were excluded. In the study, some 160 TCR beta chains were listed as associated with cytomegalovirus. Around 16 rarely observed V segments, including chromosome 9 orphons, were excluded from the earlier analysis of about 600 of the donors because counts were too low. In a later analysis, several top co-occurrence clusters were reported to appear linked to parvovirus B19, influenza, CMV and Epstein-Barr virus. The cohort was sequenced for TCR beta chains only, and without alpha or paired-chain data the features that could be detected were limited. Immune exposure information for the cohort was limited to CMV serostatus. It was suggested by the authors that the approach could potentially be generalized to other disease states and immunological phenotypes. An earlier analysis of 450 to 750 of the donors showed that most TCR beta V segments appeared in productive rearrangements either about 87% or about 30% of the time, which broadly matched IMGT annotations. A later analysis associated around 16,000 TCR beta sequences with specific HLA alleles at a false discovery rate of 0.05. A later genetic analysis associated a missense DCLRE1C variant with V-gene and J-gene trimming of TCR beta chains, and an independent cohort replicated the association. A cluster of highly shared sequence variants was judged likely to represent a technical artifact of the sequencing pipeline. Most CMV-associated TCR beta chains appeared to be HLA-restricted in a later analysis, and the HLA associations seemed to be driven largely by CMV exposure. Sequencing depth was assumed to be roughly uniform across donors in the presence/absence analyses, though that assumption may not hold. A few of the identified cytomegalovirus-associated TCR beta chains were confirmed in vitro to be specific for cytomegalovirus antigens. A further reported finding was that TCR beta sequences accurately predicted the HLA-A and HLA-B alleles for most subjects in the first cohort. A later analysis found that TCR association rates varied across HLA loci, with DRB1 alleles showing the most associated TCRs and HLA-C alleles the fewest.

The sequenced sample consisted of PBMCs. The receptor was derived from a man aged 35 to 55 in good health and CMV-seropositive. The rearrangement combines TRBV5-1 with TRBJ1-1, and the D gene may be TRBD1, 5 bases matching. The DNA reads TGCGCCAGCAGCCCAACTGACAGCAACACTGAAGCTTTCTTT. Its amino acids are CASSPTDSNTEAFF.